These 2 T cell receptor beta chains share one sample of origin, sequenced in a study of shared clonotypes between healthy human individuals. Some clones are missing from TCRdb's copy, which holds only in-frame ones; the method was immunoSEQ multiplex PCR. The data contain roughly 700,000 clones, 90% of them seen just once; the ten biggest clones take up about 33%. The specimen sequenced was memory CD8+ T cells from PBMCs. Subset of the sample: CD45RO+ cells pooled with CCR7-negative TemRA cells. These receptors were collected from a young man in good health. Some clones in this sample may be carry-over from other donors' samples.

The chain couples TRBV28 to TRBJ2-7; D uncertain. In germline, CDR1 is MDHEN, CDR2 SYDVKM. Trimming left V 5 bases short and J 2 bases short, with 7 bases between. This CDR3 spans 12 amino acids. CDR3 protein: CASSGETYEQYF. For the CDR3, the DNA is TGTGCCAGCAGTGGCGAGACCTACGAGCAGTACTTC.

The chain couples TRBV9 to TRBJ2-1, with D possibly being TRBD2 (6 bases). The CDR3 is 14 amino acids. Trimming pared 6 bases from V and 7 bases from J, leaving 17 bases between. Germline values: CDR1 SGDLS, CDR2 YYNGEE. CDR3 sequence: CASNWAGSGNEQFF. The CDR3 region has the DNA TGTGCCAGCAATTGGGCGGGGTCCGGGAATGAGCAGTTCTTC.